The clone carrying this T cell receptor beta chain was counted many times. Antigen unknown. The CDR3 is made up of 14 amino acids. CDR1 SGHNT and CDR2 YYREEE come from the germline V gene (reference sequence). V lost 6 bases and J lost 4; bases outside the gene matches: 7. This sample stems from a study of spatial heterogeneity in lung cancer. Regarding the study as a whole: Counts of expanded intratumoral alpha and beta TCRs tracked tumor mutation counts.

TCRdb re-called the 5' RACE reads with MiXCR, one entry per CDR3 protein. The top ten clones hold over 20% of a sample with 7,000 to 9,500 distinct CDR3 sequences, over 4.5% of them seen once. Time point noted: sample taken at primary tumor resection. The chain uses TRBV5-4 and TRBJ2-3; 8 bases align to TRBD2. This clonotype was obtained from a female donor with early-stage non-small cell lung cancer. Sequenced material: lung tumor tissue, taken at surgery. The CDR3, as DNA: TGTGCCAGCAACTTAGCGGGGAGGTCAGATACGCAGTATTTT. As protein: CASNLAGRSDTQYF.